Each of the 5 T cell receptor beta chains below was sequenced from the same sample in a study of T-cell memory formation after mild COVID-19. One entry per CDR3 protein results from TCRdb running MiXCR on the 5' RACE reads. The sample yields around 300,000 distinct CDR3 sequences, roughly 13% seen once. The specimen was PBMCs or a T cell subset sorted from them (not recorded which). The receptors here all came from a man younger than 35 who had mild COVID-19 (a few samples of this study predate the infection). Cell type and time point are not known.

This chain connects TRBV7-9 to TRBJ1-2; 11 bases map to TRBD1. V shed 5 bases, J shed 4 bases, and the junction held 6 bases outside the gene matches. Germline V CDR1 and CDR2: SEHNR, FQNEAQ (reference sequence). The CDR3 loop spans 15 amino acids. CDR3 nucleotides: TGTGCCAGCAGCACCGGACAGGGGGCCACCTATGGCTACACCTTC. This translates into CASSTGQGATYGYTF.

This chain joins TRBV20-1 and TRBJ2-1, with 9 positions matching TRBD2. The CDR3 covers 14 residues. V gave up 3 bases and J gave up 7 bases; unmatched junction bases: 7. Germline V gene data show CDR1 as DFQATT and CDR2 as SNEGSKA (reference sequence). The CDR3 nucleotides read TGCAGTGCTAGTCGCGGGGGGGCTTATAATGAGCAGTTCTTC. Translation: CSASRGGAYNEQFF.

This clonotype has a count of ten or more. The CDR3 DNA reads TGCGCCAGCAGCTTTTCAAAGGGCGGCGAGACCCAGTACTTC. Translated, it gives CASSFSKGGETQYF. The chain links TRBV5-1 to TRBJ2-5; D remains ambiguous. Trimming left V 2 bases short and J 5 bases short, with 13 bases between. The CDR3 contains 14 residues. Germline V gives CDR1 SGHRS, CDR2 YFSETQ.

The chain uses TRBV10-3 and TRBJ1-1; weak D call: TRBD1 (6 bases). Germline V gene data show CDR1 as ENHRY and CDR2 as SYGVKD. The CDR3 sequence is 13 residues long. The V end lost 6 bases, the J end lost 7 bases, and 15 bases lay between the germline ends. Written as DNA, the CDR3 is TGTGCCATCAGGGGGGGACACGGGTATGAAGCTTTCTTT. Protein: CAIRGGHGYEAFF.

This clonotype has ten or more counts. The rearrangement joins TRBV5-1 to TRBJ2-5; 7 bases line up with TRBD2. The CDR3 runs to 17 residues. V gave up 4 bases and J gave up 6 bases; unmatched junction bases: 18. Looked up from germline, CDR1 is SGHRS and CDR2 is YFSETQ. The CDR3 DNA sequence: TGCGCCAGCAGCGACGGAGTACTAGCGCAAGCCCTTAAGACCCAGTACTTC. It translates to CASSDGVLAQALKTQYF. Full variable domain (rest looked up from reference TRBV5-1 and TRBJ2-5): KAGVTQTPRYLIKTRGQQVTLSCSPISGHRSVSWYQQTPGQGLQFLFEYFSETQRNKGNFPGRFSGRQFSNSRSEMNVSTLELGDSALYLCASSDGVLAQALKTQYFGPGTRLLVL.